Presented here are 12 T cell receptor beta chains from one specimen sequenced in a study of T cells in Graves' hyperthyroidism and ophthalmopathy. There were TCR beta CDR3 regions amplified from RNA transcripts. Researchers ran a first-round RT-PCR on the TCR CDR3 using the HTBI primer set. TCRdb used MiXCR to reprocess the multiplex PCR reads, holding one entry per CDR3 protein. Here the sample spans roughly 580,000 distinct CDR3 sequences, approximately 14% being singletons. Sequencing input: blood. These receptors all come from a woman aged 25 to 39 with Graves' hyperthyroidism that later progressed to Graves' ophthalmopathy.

This clonotype was detected many times. V usage is TRBV24-1 and J usage is TRBJ2-1, with 9 bases matching TRBD2. CDR1 and CDR2 from the germline V gene are KGHDR and SFDVKD. The CDR3 is 16 residues long. The J segment lost 7 bases and the V segment lost 0 bases, leaving 6 bases of the junction unmatched. The CDR3 DNA reads as TGTGCCACCAGTGATTTGAGGGCTAGCGGGAATAATGAGCAGTTCTTC. Protein product: CATSDLRASGNNEQFF.

The V call is TRBV6-1, the J call TRBJ1-2, with 10 bases that match TRBD1. CDR1 and CDR2 (germline): MNHNS, SASEGT. With V trimmed by 8 bases and J by 4 bases, 7 bases remained unmatched. The CDR3 extends over 14 amino acids. CDR3 residues: CASYGTGAAYGYTF. DNA of the CDR3: TGTGCCAGCTACGGGACAGGGGCCGCCTATGGCTACACCTTC.

This clonotype came up many times. This chain connects TRBV7-2 to TRBJ2-7; 8 nucleotides match TRBD1. J gave up 4 bases and V 5 bases, and 7 bases lay outside the gene matches. The CDR3 is made up of 14 amino acids. CDR1 is SGHTA and CDR2 is FQGNSA in the germline V gene. The CDR3 sequence is CASSVGQVLYEQYF. In DNA, the CDR3 is TGTGCCAGCAGCGTGGGACAGGTCCTTTACGAGCAGTACTTC.

A few counts support this clonotype. V is TRBV28 and J is TRBJ2-7; 9 nucleotides align to TRBD1. This CDR3 region has 18 residues. Germline assignment: CDR1 MDHEN and CDR2 SYDVKM. J lost 1 base, V lost 5 bases, and 15 bases had no gene match. This CDR3 is CASSQSRLRQGGSYEQYF. The CDR3 region has the DNA TGTGCCAGCAGTCAAAGCCGCCTTCGACAGGGGGGATCCTACGAGCAGTACTTC.

This clonotype was observed many times. CDR3 amino acids: CASRPLEAGDETQYF. In DNA, the CDR3 is TGTGCCAGCCGCCCCCTTGAGGCAGGGGACGAGACCCAGTACTTC. The chain recombines TRBV28 with TRBJ2-5; possibly TRBD1 for D (6 bases). CDR1 and CDR2 from the germline V gene are MDHEN and SYDVKM. The CDR3 is 15 residues long. V was pared by 8 bases and J by 5 bases, with 21 bases between.

This clonotype came up many times. The chain employs TRBV20-1 and TRBJ1-2, with D perhaps matching TRBD1 (6 bases). Looked up from germline, CDR1 is DFQATT and CDR2 is SNEGSKA (reference sequence). This CDR3 is 12 amino acids long. The ends were cut back, 5 bases at V and 4 bases at J, with 11 bases in the middle. The DNA for the CDR3 is TGCAGTGCTGATCAGGGGATCTATGGCTACACCTTC. Protein: CSADQGIYGYTF.

This chain joins TRBV5-1 and TRBJ2-3; D not resolved. From germline, CDR1 is SGHRS and CDR2 YFSETQ. The CDR3 covers 15 residues. V gave up 3 bases and J gave up 2 bases, with 13 bases separating them. CDR3 sequence reads: CASSSHPGTTDTQYF. CDR3 in DNA: TGCGCCAGCAGCTCCCATCCGGGCACCACAGATACGCAGTATTTT.

V is TRBV14 and J is TRBJ1-2; TRBD1 is a possible D gene (5 bases). The CDR3 loop spans 15 amino acids. V was pared by 1 base and J by 6 bases, with 15 bases between. Germline V gene sequence: CDR1 SGHDN, CDR2 FVKESK. CDR3 DNA sequence: TGTGCCAGCAGCCAAGTAATATCAGGGACGGATGGCTACACCTTC. Amino acid sequence: CASSQVISGTDGYTF.

This clonotype was recorded many times. This rearrangement joins TRBV20-1 to TRBJ2-3; 7 bases match TRBD2. Per germline, CDR1 DFQATT and CDR2 SNEGSKA (reference sequence). V lost 6 bases to trimming and J lost 3 bases; unmatched junction nucleotides: 9. The CDR3 runs to 14 residues. Here the CDR3 DNA reads TGCAGTGCGGGTGCTGGCGGGAGAACAGATACGCAGTATTTT. Translated, it gives CSAGAGGRTDTQYF.

This clonotype has a count of ten or more. V usage is TRBV28 and J usage is TRBJ1-3; D is unclear. This CDR3 spans 13 amino acids. The germline V gene has CDR1 MDHEN and CDR2 SYDVKM. V was clipped by 2 bases and J by 6 bases, with 8 bases between them. The DNA for the CDR3 is TGTGCCAGCAGTTTACTCGCGATAAACACCATATATTTT. This gives the protein CASSLLAINTIYF. Complete variable domain (other parts from reference TRBV28 and TRBJ1-3): DVKVTQSSRYLVKRTGEKVFLECVQDMDHENMFWYRQDPGLGLRLIYFSYDVKMKEKGDIPEGYSVSREKKERFSLILESASTNQTSMYLCASSLLAINTIYFGEGSWLTVV.

This clonotype was seen a handful of times. The gene calls are TRBV19 and TRBJ2-1; tentatively, D is TRBD1 (6 bases). CDR1 is LNHDA, CDR2 SQIVND, per germline (reference sequence). Deletions cut 4 bases from V and 0 bases from J, with 10 bases between. The CDR3 extends over 15 amino acids. Here the CDR3 reads CASSKQGSSYNEQFF. The DNA for the CDR3 is TGTGCCAGTAGTAAACAGGGTAGCTCCTACAATGAGCAGTTCTTC. Using reference TRBV19 and TRBJ2-1 for the parts outside the CDR3, the full variable domain is DGGITQSPKYLFRKEGQNVTLSCEQNLNHDAMYWYRQDPGQGLRLIYYSQIVNDFQKGDIAEGYSVSREKKESFPLTVTSAQKNPTAFYLCASSKQGSSYNEQFFGPGTRLTVL.

Many counts were recorded for this clonotype. This rearrangement joins TRBV27 to TRBJ2-7; 8 bases are a match to TRBD2. The trim removed 2 bases at V and 4 bases at J, leaving 10 bases unmatched. CDR1 is MNHEY, CDR2 SMNVEV, per germline (reference sequence). The CDR3 sequence is 16 residues long. In nucleotides, the CDR3 is TGTGCCAGCAGTTTAGTCGGACTAGCAGGGGATTACGAGCAGTACTTC. It translates to CASSLVGLAGDYEQYF.